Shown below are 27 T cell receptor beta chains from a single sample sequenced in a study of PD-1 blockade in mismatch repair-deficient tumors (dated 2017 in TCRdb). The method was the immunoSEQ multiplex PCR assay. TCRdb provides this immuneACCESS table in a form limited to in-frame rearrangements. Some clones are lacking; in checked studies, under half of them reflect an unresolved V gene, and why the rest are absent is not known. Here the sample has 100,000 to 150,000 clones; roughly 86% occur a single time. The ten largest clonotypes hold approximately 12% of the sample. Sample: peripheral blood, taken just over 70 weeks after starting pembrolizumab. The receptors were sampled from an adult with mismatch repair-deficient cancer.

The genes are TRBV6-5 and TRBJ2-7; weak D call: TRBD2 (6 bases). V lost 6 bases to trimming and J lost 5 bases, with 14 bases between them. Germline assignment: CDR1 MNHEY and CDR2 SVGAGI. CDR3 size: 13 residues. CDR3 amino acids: CASSRGEVHEQYF. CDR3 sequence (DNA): TGTGCCAGCAGCCGAGGGGAGGTTCACGAGCAGTACTTC.

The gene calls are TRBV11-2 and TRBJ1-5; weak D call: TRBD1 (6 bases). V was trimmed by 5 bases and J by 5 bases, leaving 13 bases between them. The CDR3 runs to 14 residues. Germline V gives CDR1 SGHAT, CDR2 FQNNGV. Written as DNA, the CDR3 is TGTGCCAGCAGCACAGGGTCTGGGCATCAGCCCCAGCATTTT. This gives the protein CASSTGSGHQPQHF.

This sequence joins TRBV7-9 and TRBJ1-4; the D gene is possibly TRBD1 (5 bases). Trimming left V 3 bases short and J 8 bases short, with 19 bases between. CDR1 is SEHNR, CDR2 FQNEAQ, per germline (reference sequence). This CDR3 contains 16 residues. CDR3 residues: CASSFSQRYRDEKLFF. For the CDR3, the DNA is TGTGCCAGCAGCTTTAGCCAGAGATATAGGGACGAAAAACTGTTTTTT.

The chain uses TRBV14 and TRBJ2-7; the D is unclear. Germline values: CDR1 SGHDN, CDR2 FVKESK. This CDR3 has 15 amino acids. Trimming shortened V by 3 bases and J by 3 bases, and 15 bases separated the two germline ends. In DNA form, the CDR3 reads TGTGCCAGCAGCCATGGCAGGTCTCGTCTCTACGAGCAGTACTTC. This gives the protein CASSHGRSRLYEQYF.

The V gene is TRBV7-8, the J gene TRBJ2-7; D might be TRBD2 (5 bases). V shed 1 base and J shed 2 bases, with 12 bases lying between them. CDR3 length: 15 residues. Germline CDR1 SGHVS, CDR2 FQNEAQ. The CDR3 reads CASSLEGGPTYEQYF. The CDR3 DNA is TGTGCCAGCAGCTTAGAAGGAGGCCCTACCTACGAGCAGTACTTC.

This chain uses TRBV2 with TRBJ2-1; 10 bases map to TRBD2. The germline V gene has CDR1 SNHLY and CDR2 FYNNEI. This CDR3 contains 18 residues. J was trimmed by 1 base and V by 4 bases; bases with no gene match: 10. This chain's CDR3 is CASSVGLAGELSYNEQFF. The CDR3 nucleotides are TGTGCCAGCAGTGTCGGGCTAGCGGGAGAGTTATCCTACAATGAGCAGTTCTTC.

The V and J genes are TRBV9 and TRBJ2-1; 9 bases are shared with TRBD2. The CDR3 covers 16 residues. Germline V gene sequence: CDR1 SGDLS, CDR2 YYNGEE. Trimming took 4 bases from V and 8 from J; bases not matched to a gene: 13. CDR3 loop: CASSTFSGSSWDEQFF. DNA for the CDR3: TGTGCCAGCAGCACTTTTAGCGGGAGTTCGTGGGATGAGCAGTTCTTC.

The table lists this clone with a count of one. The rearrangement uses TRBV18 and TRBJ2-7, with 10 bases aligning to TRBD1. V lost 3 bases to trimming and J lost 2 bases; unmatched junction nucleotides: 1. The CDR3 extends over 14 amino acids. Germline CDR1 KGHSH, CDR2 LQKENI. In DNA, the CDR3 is TGTGCCAGCTCACCGGGACAGGGGACCTACGAGCAGTACTTC. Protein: CASSPGQGTYEQYF.

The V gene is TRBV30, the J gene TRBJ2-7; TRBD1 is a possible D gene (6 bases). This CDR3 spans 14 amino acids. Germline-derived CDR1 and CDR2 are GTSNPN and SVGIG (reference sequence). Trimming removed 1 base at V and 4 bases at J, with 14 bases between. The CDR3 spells CAWSDLGQKYEQYF. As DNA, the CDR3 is TGTGCCTGGAGTGATCTGGGACAAAAATACGAGCAGTACTTC.

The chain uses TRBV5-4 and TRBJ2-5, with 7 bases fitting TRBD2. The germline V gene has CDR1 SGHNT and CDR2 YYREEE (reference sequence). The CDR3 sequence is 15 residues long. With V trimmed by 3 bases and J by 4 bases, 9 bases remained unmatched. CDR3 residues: CASSWGGRGAETQYF. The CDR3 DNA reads TGTGCCAGCAGCTGGGGCGGGAGAGGGGCAGAGACCCAGTACTTC.

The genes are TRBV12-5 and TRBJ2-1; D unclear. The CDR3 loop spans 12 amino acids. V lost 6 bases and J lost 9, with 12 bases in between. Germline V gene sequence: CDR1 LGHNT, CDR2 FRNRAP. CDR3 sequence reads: CASGKTTGEQFF. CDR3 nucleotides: TGTGCTAGTGGGAAAACGACGGGTGAGCAGTTCTTC.

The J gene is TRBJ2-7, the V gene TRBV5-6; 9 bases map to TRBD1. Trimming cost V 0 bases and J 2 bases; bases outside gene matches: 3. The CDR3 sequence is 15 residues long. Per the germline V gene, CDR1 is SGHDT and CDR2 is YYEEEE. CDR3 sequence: CASSLVGQGAYEQYF. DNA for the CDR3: TGTGCCAGCAGCTTGGTGGGACAGGGAGCCTACGAGCAGTACTTC.

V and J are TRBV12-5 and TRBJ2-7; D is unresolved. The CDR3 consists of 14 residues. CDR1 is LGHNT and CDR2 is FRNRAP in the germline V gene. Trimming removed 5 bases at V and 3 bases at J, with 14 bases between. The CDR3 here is CASGGQPTIYEQYF. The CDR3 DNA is TGTGCTAGTGGTGGCCAGCCCACCATCTACGAGCAGTACTTC. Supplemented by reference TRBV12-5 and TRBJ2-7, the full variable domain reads DARVTQTPRHKVTEMGQEVTMRCQPILGHNTVFWYRQTMMQGLELLAYFRNRAPLDDSGMPKDRFSAEMPDATLATLKIQPSEPRDSAVYFCASGGQPTIYEQYFGPGTRLTVT.

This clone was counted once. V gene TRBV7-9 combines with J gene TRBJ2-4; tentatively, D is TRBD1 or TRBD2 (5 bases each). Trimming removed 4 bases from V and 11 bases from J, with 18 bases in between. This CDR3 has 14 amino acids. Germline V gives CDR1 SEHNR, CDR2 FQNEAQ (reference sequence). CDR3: CASSSSPTPGLQYF. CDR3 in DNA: TGTGCCAGCAGCTCCTCGCCTACACCGGGACTTCAGTACTTC.

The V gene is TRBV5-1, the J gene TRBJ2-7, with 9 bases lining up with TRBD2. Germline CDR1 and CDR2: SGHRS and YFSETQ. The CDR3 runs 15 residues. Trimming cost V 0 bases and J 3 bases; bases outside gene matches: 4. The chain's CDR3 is CASSLDAGGIYEQYF. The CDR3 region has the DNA TGCGCCAGCAGCTTGGACGCGGGAGGGATCTACGAGCAGTACTTC.

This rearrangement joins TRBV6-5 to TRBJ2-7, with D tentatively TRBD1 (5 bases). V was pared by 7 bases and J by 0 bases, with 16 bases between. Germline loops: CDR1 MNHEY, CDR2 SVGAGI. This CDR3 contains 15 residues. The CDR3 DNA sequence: TGTGCCAGCAACCCTGGGGCCGACAGCTCCTACGAGCAGTACTTC. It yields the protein CASNPGADSSYEQYF.

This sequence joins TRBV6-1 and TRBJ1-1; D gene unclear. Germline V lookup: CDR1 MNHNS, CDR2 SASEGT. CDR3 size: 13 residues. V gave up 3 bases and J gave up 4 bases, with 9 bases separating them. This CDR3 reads CASSEDYGTEAFF. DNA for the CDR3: TGTGCCAGCAGTGAGGACTATGGCACTGAAGCTTTCTTT.

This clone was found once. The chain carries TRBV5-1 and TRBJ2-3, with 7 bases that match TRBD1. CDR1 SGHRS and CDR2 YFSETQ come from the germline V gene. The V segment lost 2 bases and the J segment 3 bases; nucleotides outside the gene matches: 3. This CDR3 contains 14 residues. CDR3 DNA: TGCGCCAGCAGCTTCGAACAGGGGACAGATACGCAGTATTTT. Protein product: CASSFEQGTDTQYF.

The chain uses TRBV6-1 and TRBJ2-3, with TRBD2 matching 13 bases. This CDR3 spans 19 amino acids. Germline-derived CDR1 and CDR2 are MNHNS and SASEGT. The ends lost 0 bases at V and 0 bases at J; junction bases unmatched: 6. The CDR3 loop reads CASSEAWGLAGSSTDTQYF. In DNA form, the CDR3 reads TGTGCCAGCAGTGAAGCTTGGGGACTAGCGGGATCTAGCACAGATACGCAGTATTTT.

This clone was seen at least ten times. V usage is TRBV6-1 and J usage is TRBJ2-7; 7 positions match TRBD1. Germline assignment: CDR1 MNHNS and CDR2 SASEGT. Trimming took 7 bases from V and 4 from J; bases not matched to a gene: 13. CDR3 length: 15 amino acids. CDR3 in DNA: TGTGCCAGCACCGAGGGGCAGGGGGAGCCGTACGAGCAGTACTTC. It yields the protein CASTEGQGEPYEQYF.

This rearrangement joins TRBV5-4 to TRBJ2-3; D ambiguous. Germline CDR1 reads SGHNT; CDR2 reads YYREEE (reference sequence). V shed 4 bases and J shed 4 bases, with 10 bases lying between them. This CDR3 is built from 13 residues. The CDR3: CASSRSSPDTQYF. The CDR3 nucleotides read TGTGCCAGCAGCCGGAGTTCTCCAGATACGCAGTATTTT. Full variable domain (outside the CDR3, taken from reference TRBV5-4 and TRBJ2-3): ETGVTQSPTHLIKTRGQQVTLRCSSQSGHNTVSWYQQALGQGPQFIFQYYREEENGRGNFPPRFSGLQFPNYSSELNVNALELDDSALYLCASSRSSPDTQYFGPGTRLTVL.

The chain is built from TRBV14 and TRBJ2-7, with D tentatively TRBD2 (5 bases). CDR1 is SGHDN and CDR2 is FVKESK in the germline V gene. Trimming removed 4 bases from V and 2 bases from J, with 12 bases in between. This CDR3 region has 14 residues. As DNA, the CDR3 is TGTGCCAGCAGCCCCACTAGTAGTCCCTACGAGCAGTACTTC. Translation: CASSPTSSPYEQYF.

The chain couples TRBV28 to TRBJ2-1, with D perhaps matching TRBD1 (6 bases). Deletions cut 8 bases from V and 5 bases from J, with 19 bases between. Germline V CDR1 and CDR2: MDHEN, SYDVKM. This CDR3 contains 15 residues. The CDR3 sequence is CASCTGQGFDNEQFF. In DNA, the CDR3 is TGTGCCAGCTGTACCGGGCAGGGGTTCGACAATGAGCAGTTCTTC.

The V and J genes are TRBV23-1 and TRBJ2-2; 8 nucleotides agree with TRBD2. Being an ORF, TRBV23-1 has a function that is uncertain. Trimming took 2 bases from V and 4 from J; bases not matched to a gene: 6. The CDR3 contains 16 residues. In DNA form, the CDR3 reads TGCGCCAGCAGTCAACCCGGGACTAGATTCACCGGGGAGCTGTTTTTT. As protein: CASSQPGTRFTGELFF.

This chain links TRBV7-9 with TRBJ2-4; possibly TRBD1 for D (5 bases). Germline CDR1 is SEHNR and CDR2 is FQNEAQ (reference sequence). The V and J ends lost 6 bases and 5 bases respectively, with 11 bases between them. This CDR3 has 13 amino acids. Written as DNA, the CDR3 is TGTGCCAGCAGAGGTGGGGCGGAAAACATTCAGTACTTC. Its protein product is CASRGGAENIQYF.

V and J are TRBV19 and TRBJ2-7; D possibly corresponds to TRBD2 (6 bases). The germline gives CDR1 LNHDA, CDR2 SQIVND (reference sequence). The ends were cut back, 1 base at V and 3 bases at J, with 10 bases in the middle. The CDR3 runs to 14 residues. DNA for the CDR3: TGTGCCAGTAGTATAGGTGGAGGGGACTACGAGCAGTACTTC. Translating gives CASSIGGGDYEQYF. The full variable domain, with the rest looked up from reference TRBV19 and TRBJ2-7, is DGGITQSPKYLFRKEGQNVTLSCEQNLNHDAMYWYRQDPGQGLRLIYYSQIVNDFQKGDIAEGYSVSREKKESFPLTVTSAQKNPTAFYLCASSIGGGDYEQYFGPGTRLTVT.

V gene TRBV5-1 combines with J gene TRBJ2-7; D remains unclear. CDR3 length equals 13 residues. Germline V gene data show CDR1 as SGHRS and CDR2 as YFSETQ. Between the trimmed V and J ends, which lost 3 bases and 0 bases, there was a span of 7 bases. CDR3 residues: CASSWAVSYEQYF. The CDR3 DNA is TGCGCCAGCAGCTGGGCGGTCTCCTACGAGCAGTACTTC.